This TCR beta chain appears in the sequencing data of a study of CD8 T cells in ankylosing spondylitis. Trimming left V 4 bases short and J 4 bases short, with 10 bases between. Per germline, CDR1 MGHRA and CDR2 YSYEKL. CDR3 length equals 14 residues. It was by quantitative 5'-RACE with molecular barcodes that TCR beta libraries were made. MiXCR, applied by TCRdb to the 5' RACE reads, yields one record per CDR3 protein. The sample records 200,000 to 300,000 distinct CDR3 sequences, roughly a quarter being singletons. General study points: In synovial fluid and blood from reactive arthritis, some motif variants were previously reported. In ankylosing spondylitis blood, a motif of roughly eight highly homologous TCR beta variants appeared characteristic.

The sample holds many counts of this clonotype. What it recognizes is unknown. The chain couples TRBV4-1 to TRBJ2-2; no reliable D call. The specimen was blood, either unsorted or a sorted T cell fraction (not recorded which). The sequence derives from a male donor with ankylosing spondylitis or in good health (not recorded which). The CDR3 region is CASSLSLPTGELFF. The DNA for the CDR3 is TGCGCCAGCAGCCTTTCCCTACCCACCGGGGAGCTGTTTTTT.